This TCR beta chain was captured in a study of vaccination and CD4 T cells after COVID-19. About the study: For control cultures, the treatment was a CEFX pool, an HIV-1 Nef pool, or no peptide. Study-level points and caveats: Early post-infection timepoints were not included, and relatively few convalescent patients were studied. Convalescent patients saw a median around 86% of their reactive clones show up only after vaccination. SARS-CoV-2-reactive clonotypes showed a nonsignificant median rise from approximately 21 to 40.

An Oncomine TCR Beta short-read assay was used to sequence the DNA from cultured CD4+ T cells. Using its own MiXCR run on the PCR reads, TCRdb lists one record per CDR3 protein. The repertoire holds about 12,000 distinct CDR3 sequences, with roughly 64% as singletons. The treatment: approximately 11-day PBMC culture with coronavirus spike peptide pools or control peptides (ViraFEST assay). Trimming stripped 5 bases from V and 2 bases from J, with 13 bases between. Germline V CDR1 and CDR2: SGHNT, YENEEA. The CDR3 has 15 amino acids. A note on this clonotype: Its antigen is currently unknown.

The sequence derives from a human donor who had recovered from COVID-19. V is TRBV11-3 and J is TRBJ1-3; possible D gene TRBD1, 5 bases. Specimen: CD4+ T cells from blood, cultured in vitro. The CDR3 sequence: CASSTIGGAGNTIYF. CDR3 sequence (DNA): TGTGCCAGCAGCACCATCGGGGGGGCTGGAAACACCATATATTTT.